This TCR beta chain was identified during a study of stem cell transplantation in POMP-related autoinflammatory disease. Study-wide context: Pre-transplant patients had naive-skewed CD4+ T cells and few CD8+ T cells. Through one year post-transplant, neutrophils and platelets were 100% of graft donor origin. Regarding the study as a whole: Across all analyzed T-cell subsets, patients with PRAID tended toward reduced diversity and increased clonality.

Clones were sequenced by immunoSEQ multiplex PCR, and TCRdb holds only the in-frame ones, with some missing. This table has over 60,000 clones, roughly 93% appearing once. PRAID combined immunodeficiency and autoinflammation. Per the germline V gene, CDR1 is LGHDT and CDR2 is YNNKEL (reference sequence). The ends lost 3 bases at V and 2 bases at J; junction bases unmatched: 1. There are 14 residues in the CDR3. On this clone itself: Its target is unknown.

This chain connects TRBV3-1 (or the pseudogene TRBV3-2) to TRBJ2-3; 8 nucleotides line up with TRBD2. Sequencing used CD4+ T cells from PBMCs, obtained after stem cell transplantation. This clonotype was obtained from a human patient with POMP-related autoinflammation and immune dysregulation (PRAID). Some T cells could come from the graft donor. The CDR3 DNA is TGTGCCAGCAGCCAGCGGGGGGTCACAGATACGCAGTATTTT. Amino acid sequence: CASSQRGVTDTQYF.